These 14 T cell receptor beta chains originate from one sample sequenced in a study of blood T cells in healthy people across ages. A J-beta primer mix and a sample-barcoded 5' primer were used in a second PCR of roughly 7 to 12 cycles. TCRdb re-called the 5' RACE reads through MiXCR, storing one row per CDR3 protein. The table lists more than 1,400,000 distinct CDR3 sequences, 42% of them singletons, with roughly 7.9% in the top ten. The specimen was blood. These receptors were collected from a woman younger than 35 in good health.

The J gene is TRBJ1-2, the V gene TRBV4-1; D gene ambiguous. Germline CDR1 and CDR2: MGHRA and YSYEKL. The CDR3 totals 17 residues. V shed 0 bases and J shed 2 bases, with 16 bases lying between them. CDR3 residues: CASSQDEGSAGNYGYTF. The DNA of the CDR3 is TGCGCCAGCAGCCAAGACGAAGGAAGTGCGGGGAACTATGGCTACACCTTC.

The chain uses TRBV12-3 or TRBV12-4 and TRBJ1-2; D uncertain. The CDR3 consists of 14 residues. The V end was cut by 5 bases, the J end by 8 bases, with 18 bases between. In DNA form, the CDR3 reads TGTGCCAGCAGTCCCGATCAGGTCGGTAGAGGCTACACCTTC. It encodes CASSPDQVGRGYTF.

The chain uses TRBV2 and TRBJ1-2; 7 bases align to TRBD1. The junction had 5 bases not matched to a gene; V was cut back by 7 bases and J by 0 bases. The CDR3 extends over 14 amino acids. The germline gives CDR1 SNHLY, CDR2 FYNNEI. This CDR3 is CASNAGGTNYGYTF. CDR3 coding DNA: TGTGCCAGCAATGCAGGGGGGACTAACTATGGCTACACCTTC. Looking up the rest from reference TRBV2 and TRBJ1-2 gives the full variable domain: EPEVTQTPSHQVTQMGQEVILRCVPISNHLYFYWYRQILGQKVEFLVSFYNNEISEKSEIFDDQFSVERPDGSNFTLKIRSTKLEDSAMYFCASNAGGTNYGYTFGSGTRLTVV.

The rearrangement links TRBV4-1 to TRBJ2-6; D is unclear. The V gene's germline CDR1 is MGHRA and CDR2 YSYEKL. There are 16 residues in the CDR3. V was shortened by 0 bases and J by 0 bases, with 6 bases between the two germline ends. The CDR3 DNA is TGCGCCAGCAGCCAAGATCACCTCTCTGGGGCCAACGTCCTGACTTTC. Translated: CASSQDHLSGANVLTF.

This chain uses TRBV4-1 with TRBJ2-5; tentatively, D is TRBD2 (7 bases). CDR3 length: 15 residues. Looked up from germline, CDR1 is MGHRA and CDR2 is YSYEKL. V lost 0 bases, J lost 11 bases, and 19 bases lay in between. CDR3 coding DNA: TGCGCCAGCAGCCAAGACGAAGGGGGGGGCTGGGAGCAGTACTTC. This codes for CASSQDEGGGWEQYF.

V and J are TRBV5-1 and TRBJ2-5; 9 nucleotides line up with TRBD2. This CDR3 has 17 amino acids. V trimming: 0 bases; J trimming: 1 base; junction bases outside the gene matches: 7. CDR1 SGHRS and CDR2 YFSETQ come from the germline V gene. The CDR3 DNA reads TGCGCCAGCAGCTTGGCTGGGATAGCGGGGGCCCAAGAGACCCAGTACTTC. Amino acids: CASSLAGIAGAQETQYF.

The chain has TRBV12-3 or TRBV12-4 and TRBJ1-5, with 11 nucleotides matching TRBD1. The J segment lost 6 bases and the V segment lost 1 base, leaving 2 bases of the junction unmatched. This CDR3 comprises 15 residues. The CDR3 DNA follows: TGTGCCAGCAGTTTAGACGGGACAGGGGGTCAGCCCCAGCATTTT. It translates to CASSLDGTGGQPQHF.

This clonotype has a count of ten or more. V is TRBV6-5 and J is TRBJ2-3, with TRBD2 matching over 8 bases. This CDR3 spans 16 amino acids. Per the germline V gene, CDR1 is MNHEY and CDR2 is SVGAGI. The junction had 3 bases not matched to a gene; V was cut back by 0 bases and J by 1 base. The CDR3 protein is CASSYSAGGGTDTQYF. The DNA for the CDR3 is TGTGCCAGCAGTTACTCGGCGGGAGGTGGCACAGATACGCAGTATTTT.

The sample holds many counts of this clonotype. The V and J genes are TRBV5-1 and TRBJ2-5; tentative D call: TRBD2 (6 bases). CDR1 and CDR2 (germline): SGHRS, YFSETQ. V lost 5 bases, J lost 4 bases, and 12 bases lay in between. CDR3 length equals 13 residues. In DNA, the CDR3 is TGCGCCAGCAGTGCGGGGAAGCGAGAGACCCAGTACTTC. It encodes CASSAGKRETQYF.

V usage is TRBV20-1 and J usage is TRBJ2-5, with D possibly matching TRBD2 (6 bases). V gave up 5 bases and J gave up 2 bases, with 15 bases separating them. Germline V gives CDR1 DFQATT, CDR2 SNEGSKA (reference sequence). The CDR3 length is 14 residues. The CDR3 DNA sequence: TGCAGTGCTCAAGCGGGCCCGAATCAAGAGACCCAGTACTTC. Translating it yields CSAQAGPNQETQYF.

The V and J genes are TRBV12-3 or TRBV12-4 and TRBJ1-6; perhaps TRBD1 as D (6 bases). This CDR3 spans 15 amino acids. V lost 5 bases and J 6 bases, leaving 14 bases between the germline ends. CDR3 amino acids: CASSAEGGSNSPLHF. The CDR3 DNA is TGTGCCAGCAGTGCCGAGGGGGGTAGTAATTCACCCCTCCACTTT.

V and J are TRBV29-1 and TRBJ2-1; D may be TRBD2 (6 bases). Germline V gene sequence: CDR1 SQVTM, CDR2 ANQGSEA. The V end was cut by 0 bases, the J end by 0 bases, with 12 bases between. This CDR3 comprises 16 residues. The CDR3 coding sequence is TGCAGCGTTGAAGATCTGGCGGGGAGCTCCTACAATGAGCAGTTCTTC. Its translation: CSVEDLAGSSYNEQFF.

The table lists this clonotype with a few counts. The CDR3 is CASNPAGDTEAFF. For the CDR3, the DNA is TGTGCCAGCAATCCCGCCGGAGACACTGAAGCTTTCTTT. The V and J genes are TRBV2 and TRBJ1-1; D is uncertain. The length of the CDR3 is 13 residues. V was shortened by 7 bases and J by 3 bases, with 12 bases between the two germline ends. Germline V gene sequence: CDR1 SNHLY, CDR2 FYNNEI.

A few counts support this clonotype. The rearrangement uses TRBV6-4 and TRBJ2-7; 7 bases map to TRBD1. Trimming cost V 6 bases and J 4 bases; bases outside gene matches: 12. Germline V CDR1 and CDR2: MRHNA, SNTAGT. The CDR3 runs to 15 residues. The CDR3 nucleotides are TGTGCCAGCAGAGTAACAGGGGACGCCCCTTACGAGCAGTACTTC. It codes for CASRVTGDAPYEQYF.